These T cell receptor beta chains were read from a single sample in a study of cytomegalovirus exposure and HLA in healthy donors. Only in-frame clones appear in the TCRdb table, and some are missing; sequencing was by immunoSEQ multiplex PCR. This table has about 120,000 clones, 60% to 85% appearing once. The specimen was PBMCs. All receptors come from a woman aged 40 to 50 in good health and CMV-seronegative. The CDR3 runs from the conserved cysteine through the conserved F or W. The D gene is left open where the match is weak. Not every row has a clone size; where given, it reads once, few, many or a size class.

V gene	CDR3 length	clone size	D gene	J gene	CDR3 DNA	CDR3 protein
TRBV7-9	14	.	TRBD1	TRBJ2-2	TGTGCCAGCAGCTTGATGGACAGGGTAGGGGAGCTGTTTTTT	CASSLMDRVGELFF
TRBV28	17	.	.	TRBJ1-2	TGTGCCAGCAGCCCCTCCCTGTCTGGGGCGTTGACCTATGGCTACACCTTC	CASSPSLSGALTYGYTF
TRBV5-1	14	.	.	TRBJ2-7	TGCGCCAGCAGCTTGGCTAGCCCTTTAAACGAGCAGTACTTC	CASSLASPLNEQYF
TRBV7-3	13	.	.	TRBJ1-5	TGTGCCAGCAGCTTACAAGCCTATCAGCCCCAGCATTTT	CASSLQAYQPQHF
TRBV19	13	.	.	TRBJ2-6	TGTGCCAGTACCGTCTCTGGGGCCAACGGCCTGACTTTC	CASTVSGANGLTF
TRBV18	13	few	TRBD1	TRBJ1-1	TGTGCCAGCTCGGGACAGGCGAACACTGAAGCTTTCTTT	CASSGQANTEAFF
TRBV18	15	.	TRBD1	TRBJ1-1	TGTGCCAGCTTCCAGGGACAGGGGGCTGAAACTGAAGCTTTCTTT	CASFQGQGAETEAFF
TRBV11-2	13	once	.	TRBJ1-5	TGTGCCAGCAGCCTACATCTAGGGGGGGCCCAGCATTTT	CASSLHLGGAQHF
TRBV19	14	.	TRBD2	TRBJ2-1	TGTGCCAGTAGTAATGTCGGGGGGTACAATGAGCAGTTCTTC	CASSNVGGYNEQFF
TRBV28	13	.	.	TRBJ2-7	TGTGCCAGCAGTTCAACCGACAGGTACGAGCAGTACTTC	CASSSTDRYEQYF
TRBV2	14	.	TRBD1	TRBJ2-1	TGTGCCAGCAGGGCCGGGACAGGGTCCAATGAGCAGTTCTTC	CASRAGTGSNEQFF
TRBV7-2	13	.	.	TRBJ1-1	TGTGCCAGCACTATCCGCCGAGTGACTGAAGCTTTCTTT	CASTIRRVTEAFF
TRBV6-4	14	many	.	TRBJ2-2	TGTGCCAGCAGTGACTCTAGCGACACCGGGGAGCTGTTTTTT	CASSDSSDTGELFF
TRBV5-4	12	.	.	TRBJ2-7	TGTGCCACTCAAGCACCGGGGACAAAGCAGTACTTC	CATQAPGTKQYF
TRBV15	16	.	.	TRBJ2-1	TGTGCCACCAGCAGAGGCCGAGGTAGCGGAAACAATGAGCAGTTCTTC	CATSRGRGSGNNEQFF
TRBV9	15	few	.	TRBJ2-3	TGTGCCAGCTCCCCCCGGGTCGCTTTCACAGATACGCAGTATTTT	CASSPRVAFTDTQYF
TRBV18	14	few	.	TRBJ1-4	TGTGCCAGCTCACCACCACAGTTAAATGAAAAACTGTTTTTT	CASSPPQLNEKLFF
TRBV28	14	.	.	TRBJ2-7	TGTGCCAGCACCTCAGCGGGCAACTCCTACGAGCAGTACTTC	CASTSAGNSYEQYF
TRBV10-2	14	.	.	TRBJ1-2	TGCGCCAGCAGTGTGTGGGGGCCGGACTATGGCTACACCTTC	CASSVWGPDYGYTF
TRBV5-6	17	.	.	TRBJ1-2	TGTGCCAGCAGCTTATTGAACGCGGGCCTGGGTCTCTATGGCTACACCTTC	CASSLLNAGLGLYGYTF
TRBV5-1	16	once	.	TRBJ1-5	TGCGCCAGCAGCTTGGAAAGCTCGGATCGGGGTCAGCCCCAGCATTTT	CASSLESSDRGQPQHF
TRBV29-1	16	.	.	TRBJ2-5	TGCAGCGTTGAGGGGCTGTCCCAGGAGATCCAAGAGACCCAGTACTTC	CSVEGLSQEIQETQYF
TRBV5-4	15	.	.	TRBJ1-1	TGTGCCAGCAGCTTACCGGGAGACATGAACACTGAAGCTTTCTTT	CASSLPGDMNTEAFF
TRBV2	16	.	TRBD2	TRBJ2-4	TGTGCCAGCAGTGGGGGGCGGGAGGGCCTTAAAAACATTCAGTACTTC	CASSGGREGLKNIQYF
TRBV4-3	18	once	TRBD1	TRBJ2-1	TGCGCCAGCAGCCAAGAGGTTGTTGGGGGACAGCCTAACAATGAGCAGTTCTTC	CASSQEVVGGQPNNEQFF
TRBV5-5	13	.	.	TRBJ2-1	TGTGCCAGCACCGGGGAAAACTACAATGAGCAGTTCTTC	CASTGENYNEQFF
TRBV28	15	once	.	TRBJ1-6	TGTGCCAGCATGGGGGCCTCAGGATATAATTCACCCCTCCACTTT	CASMGASGYNSPLHF
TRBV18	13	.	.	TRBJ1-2	TGTGCCAGCTCAACAGGACAGAGCTATGGCTACACCTTC	CASSTGQSYGYTF
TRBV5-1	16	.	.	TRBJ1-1	TGCGCCAGCAGCTTGGCCGGCGGCAGCATGAACACTGAAGCTTTCTTT	CASSLAGGSMNTEAFF
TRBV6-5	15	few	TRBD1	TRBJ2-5	TGTGCCAGCAGTTATTCCGGACAGGCTACGGAGACCCAGTACTTC	CASSYSGQATETQYF
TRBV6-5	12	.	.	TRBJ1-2	TGTGCCAGCAGGTCCGGGGTCGGGGACTACACCTTC	CASRSGVGDYTF
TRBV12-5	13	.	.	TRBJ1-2	TGTGCTAGTGGACCCGGGGACTTGGGTGGCTACACCTTC	CASGPGDLGGYTF
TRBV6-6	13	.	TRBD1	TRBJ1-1	TGTGCCAGCAGTCAGGAAGACAGGGGAGAAGCTTTCTTT	CASSQEDRGEAFF
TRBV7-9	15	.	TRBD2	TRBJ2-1	TGTTCCAGCAGCTCTCCGGGACTAGCGGGTGGTGAGCAGTTCTTC	CSSSSPGLAGGEQFF
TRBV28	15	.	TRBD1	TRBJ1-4	TGTGCCAGCACAGGACAGGCAGTTGCTAATGAAAAACTGTTTTTT	CASTGQAVANEKLFF
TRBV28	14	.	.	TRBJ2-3	TGTGCCAGCAACCCCAGGGGGGCCAAAGATACGCAGTATTTT	CASNPRGAKDTQYF